The TCR beta chain described here comes from a study of shared T cell receptors in the human thymus. The table lists this clone with a few counts. The CDR3 loop spans 17 amino acids. Germline lookup yields CDR1 LNHDA and CDR2 SQIVND (reference sequence). The V end lost 5 bases, the J end lost 0 bases, and 17 bases lay between the germline ends. Libraries were prepared by immunoSEQ multiplex PCR; TCRdb keeps only in-frame clonotypes and omits some of them. This table holds 500,000 to 750,000 clones, approximately 87% found once. These same data were also listed under a study on human thymus T cells. That report adds: The source of the thymus tissue was resections taken during corrective heart surgery. Highly overlapping thymic repertoires among unrelated individuals were reported in related research.

The clonotype originates from a boy younger than two with a congenital heart defect. Sequencing input: thymocytes. The rearrangement joins TRBV19 to TRBJ1-3; perhaps TRBD1 as D (5 bases). This chain's CDR3 is CASSSSEGRHSGNTIYF. In DNA form, the CDR3 reads TGTGCCAGTAGTTCCTCGGAGGGGCGACACTCTGGAAACACCATATATTTT.